This T cell receptor (beta chain) is from a study of spatial heterogeneity in lung cancer. Findings and limits, study-wide: Expanded intratumoral alpha and beta TCR counts tracked tumor mutation counts.

This clonotype was seen repeatedly, ten times or more. Its antigen is as yet unknown. MiXCR was run by TCRdb on the 5' RACE reads, yielding one entry per CDR3 protein. The table shows about 24,000 distinct CDR3 sequences, with 8.8% occurring only once. Time point noted: sample taken at primary tumor resection. No cell sorting; template was whole RNA from tumor, lung tissue or PBMC. CDR1 is SGHAT, CDR2 FQNNGV, per germline. This CDR3 has 13 amino acids. Trimming removed 2 bases from V and 4 bases from J, with 8 bases in between. J is TRBJ1-1 and V is TRBV11-2; D not certain. This specimen was lung tumor tissue, taken at surgery. This TCR was sampled from a male donor with early-stage non-small cell lung cancer. The CDR3 sequence is CASSLSQATEAFF. The CDR3 coding sequence is TGTGCCAGCAGCTTATCGCAGGCCACTGAAGCTTTCTTT.